This T cell receptor beta chain originates from a study of blood T cell repertoires in COVID-19. Method: immunoSEQ multiplex PCR; TCRdb's copy keeps in-frame clones and lacks some. The table lists roughly 51,000 clones, less than 95% of them singletons. This CDR3 comprises 15 residues. V gave up 0 bases and J gave up 1 base, with 10 bases separating them. Germline V gene lookup returns CDR1 SGHKS and CDR2 YYEKEE (reference sequence). The material sequenced was peripheral blood. This chain connects TRBV5-5 to TRBJ1-1; D gene unclear. The source is a man in his sixties or seventies with acute or convalescent COVID-19. The CDR3 DNA reads TGTGCCAGCAGCTTGGAGTGGTCGGGGAACACTGAAGCTTTCTTT. It specifies CASSLEWSGNTEAFF.